One sample yielded the 18 T cell receptor beta chains listed below, sequenced in a study of T cells in Graves' hyperthyroidism and ophthalmopathy. The CDR3 regions of TCR beta were amplified from RNA transcripts. The HTBI primer set was used in a first-round RT-PCR of the TCR CDR3. TCRdb itself ran the multiplex PCR reads through MiXCR, one entry per CDR3 protein. The table records about 570,000 distinct CDR3 sequences, under 60% of them present only once. The material sequenced was peripheral blood or thyroid tissue (not recorded which). Every receptor here comes from an adult woman with Graves' disease, either hyperthyroidism or ophthalmopathy (not recorded which).

The rearrangement links TRBV9 to TRBJ1-2; the D is unclear. This CDR3 comprises 15 residues. Germline V gene sequence: CDR1 SGDLS, CDR2 YYNGEE. With 0 bases removed from V and 4 bases from J, the gap between germline ends came to 13 bases. CDR3 protein: CASSVGEAAGYGYTF. DNA for the CDR3: TGTGCCAGCAGCGTAGGAGAGGCGGCGGGCTATGGCTACACCTTC. The whole variable domain, remainder taken from reference TRBV9 and TRBJ1-2, is DSGVTQTPKHLITATGQRVTLRCSPRSGDLSVYWYQQSLDQGLQFLIQYYNGEERAKGNILERFSAQQFPDLHSELNLSSLELGDSALYFCASSVGEAAGYGYTFGSGTRLTVV.

In its sample, this clonotype was seen many times. This chain connects TRBV20-1 to TRBJ2-7; TRBD1 agrees at 11 bases. V trimming: 3 bases; J trimming: 6 bases; junction bases outside the gene matches: 4. Per the germline V gene, CDR1 is DFQATT and CDR2 is SNEGSKA (reference sequence). The CDR3 has 13 residues. The CDR3 coding sequence is TGCAGTGCTAGCCGGGACAGGGGGGCCGAGCAGTACTTC. This sequence encodes CSASRDRGAEQYF.

Note on this clonotype: A much larger clone lies one base from this, so it may be a read error. The chain combines TRBV4-1 with TRBJ1-2; D call uncertain. There are 13 residues in the CDR3. Germline V lookup: CDR1 MGHRA, CDR2 YSYEKL. Trimming stripped 4 bases from V and 8 bases from J, with 14 bases between. The CDR3 sequence is CASSPVPLRGYTF. CDR3 nucleotides: TGCGCCAGCAGCCCAGTACCCCTTCGGGGCTACACCTTC.

This chain uses TRBV2 with TRBJ2-5, with D perhaps TRBD2 (5 bases). The CDR3 covers 11 residues. The V and J ends lost 7 bases and 5 bases respectively, with 8 bases between them. Germline-derived CDR1 and CDR2 are SNHLY and FYNNEI. CDR3 loop: CASKERETQYF. The CDR3 nucleotides are TGTGCCAGCAAGGAGCGGGAGACCCAGTACTTC.

This clonotype was counted many times. This chain links TRBV7-6 with TRBJ2-2; D is unresolved. CDR1 is SGHVS, CDR2 FNYEAQ, per germline. Deletions cut 3 bases from V and 3 bases from J, with 17 bases between. The CDR3 extends over 17 amino acids. CDR3 nucleotide sequence: TGTGCCAGCAGCTTGGCTGCCCCGGGCCTATACACCGGGGAGCTGTTTTTT. This sequence encodes CASSLAAPGLYTGELFF.

The sample holds many counts of this clonotype. A single base separates this from a much larger clone, so it may be a read error. The chain has TRBV9 and TRBJ2-3; D gene unclear. This CDR3 comprises 13 residues. V dropped 4 bases and J dropped 1 base, with 7 bases sitting between them. The germline V gene encodes CDR1 SGDLS and CDR2 YYNGEE. CDR3 bases: TGTGCCAGCAGCACGAGCGGCACAGATACGCAGTATTTT. It is translated as CASSTSGTDTQYF.

This clonotype appeared a few times. J is TRBJ2-5 and V is TRBV9, with 13 bases matching TRBD2. Germline V gene sequence: CDR1 SGDLS, CDR2 YYNGEE. With 4 bases clipped from V and 5 bases from J, the junction kept 5 bases outside the gene matches. The CDR3 consists of 15 residues. CDR3: CASSLGLAGTETQYF. The CDR3, as DNA: TGTGCCAGCAGCTTGGGACTAGCGGGAACGGAGACCCAGTACTTC.

The chain uses TRBV7-2 and TRBJ2-5, with 7 bases matching TRBD2. Per germline, CDR1 SGHTA and CDR2 FQGNSA. This CDR3 has 13 amino acids. V shed 5 bases and J 5 bases; nucleotides not matched to a gene: 5. The CDR3 loop is CASSTGTMETQYF. As DNA, the CDR3 is TGTGCCAGCAGCACCGGGACTATGGAGACCCAGTACTTC.

This clonotype was observed many times. The chain couples TRBV9 to TRBJ1-5, with D uncertain. In germline, CDR1 is SGDLS, CDR2 YYNGEE. This CDR3 is built from 15 residues. Trimming stripped 4 bases from V and 0 bases from J, with 11 bases between. CDR3 amino acids: CASSPRGRSNQPQHF. The CDR3 DNA follows: TGTGCCAGCAGCCCCCGTGGGCGTAGCAATCAGCCCCAGCATTTT.

The chain is built from TRBV7-4 and TRBJ2-5, with TRBD2 matching over 9 bases. The CDR3 totals 16 residues. From germline, CDR1 is SGHVT and CDR2 SQSDAQ. With 1 base clipped from V and 5 bases from J, the junction kept 8 bases outside the gene matches. CDR3 nucleotide sequence: TGTGCCAGCAGCTTAGTGGCTAGCGGGATCCGGGAGACCCAGTACTTC. Translating gives CASSLVASGIRETQYF.

The table lists this clonotype with many counts. The genes are TRBV11-2 and TRBJ2-7, with D perhaps matching TRBD1 (5 bases). CDR1 is SGHAT, CDR2 FQNNGV, per germline. Trimming took 4 bases from V and 1 from J, leaving 26 bases between them. This CDR3 region has 19 residues. The CDR3 spells CASSSYTGARTALSYEQYF. CDR3 bases: TGTGCCAGCAGCTCCTATACTGGGGCTAGAACAGCTTTATCCTACGAGCAGTACTTC.

The CDR3, as DNA: TGCGCCAGCAGCTTCGGAGATGCCAATCAGCCCCAGCATTTT. It encodes CASSFGDANQPQHF. The J gene is TRBJ1-5, the V gene TRBV5-1; D is uncertain. This CDR3 has 14 residues. CDR1 is SGHRS and CDR2 is YFSETQ in the germline V gene. Trimming removed 2 bases from V and 3 bases from J, with 9 bases in between. Variable domain in full (rest from reference TRBV5-1 and TRBJ1-5): KAGVTQTPRYLIKTRGQQVTLSCSPISGHRSVSWYQQTPGQGLQFLFEYFSETQRNKGNFPGRFSGRQFSNSRSEMNVSTLELGDSALYLCASSFGDANQPQHFGDGTRLSIL.

The V gene is TRBV6-1, the J gene TRBJ1-1; TRBD1 aligns across 9 bases. This CDR3 spans 20 amino acids. Losses at the gene ends were 6 bases for V and 0 bases for J; bases not matched to a gene: 20. Germline assignment: CDR1 MNHNS and CDR2 SASEGT. Here the CDR3 DNA reads TGTGCCAGCAGCCAAGAAATGTGGCGAACAGGGGGCCGTATGAACACTGAAGCTTTCTTT. Amino acids: CASSQEMWRTGGRMNTEAFF.

In this sample, this clonotype turned up many times. The chain employs TRBV10-3 and TRBJ1-2; D is possibly TRBD1 (6 bases). The CDR3 loop spans 11 amino acids. The V gene lost 10 bases and the J gene lost 8 bases, with 14 bases spanning the gap. From germline, CDR1 is ENHRY and CDR2 SYGVKD. The CDR3 loop is CATRTATGYTF. For the CDR3, the DNA is TGTGCCACCAGGACAGCGACGGGCTACACCTTC.

Ten or more counts support this clonotype. The chain employs TRBV5-1 and TRBJ2-7; 10 positions agree with TRBD1. The V gene end was trimmed by 4 bases and the J gene end by 5 bases; junction bases not matched to a gene: 9. The germline CDR1 and CDR2 sequences are SGHRS and YFSETQ. The CDR3 is 15 amino acids. CDR3 loop: CASSVGTGVSDEQYF. Written as DNA, the CDR3 is TGCGCCAGCAGCGTGGGGACAGGGGTCAGCGACGAGCAGTACTTC.

This clonotype occurred many times. V usage is TRBV20-1 and J usage is TRBJ2-7, with 7 bases that match TRBD1. Germline trimming cut 8 bases from V and 7 bases from J; bases unmatched to any gene: 14. Germline assignment: CDR1 DFQATT and CDR2 SNEGSKA (reference sequence). The CDR3 length is 13 residues. The CDR3: CSNRGFLTGEQYF. In nucleotides, the CDR3 is TGCAGTAACAGGGGATTTCTTACTGGGGAGCAGTACTTC.

V usage is TRBV7-9 and J usage is TRBJ1-2; TRBD1 agrees at 8 bases. The V segment lost 5 bases and the J segment 7 bases; nucleotides outside the gene matches: 12. Looked up from germline, CDR1 is SEHNR and CDR2 is FQNEAQ (reference sequence). The CDR3 totals 15 residues. DNA of the CDR3: TGTGCCAGCAGCCAGGCGACAGGGGTGGGGAGTGGCTACACCTTC. It encodes CASSQATGVGSGYTF. The complete variable domain, with remaining parts taken from reference TRBV7-9 and TRBJ1-2, reads DTGVSQNPRHKITKRGQNVTFRCDPISEHNRLYWYRQTLGQGPEFLTYFQNEAQLEKSRLLSDRFSAERPKGSFSTLEIQRTEQGDSAMYLCASSQATGVGSGYTFGSGTRLTVV.

At least ten counts were recorded for this clonotype. V is TRBV2 and J is TRBJ2-2, with D possibly being TRBD1 (5 bases). The CDR3 sequence is 14 residues long. CDR1 and CDR2 from the germline V gene are SNHLY and FYNNEI. Trimming removed 7 bases from V and 7 bases from J, with 16 bases in between. The CDR3 bases are TGTGCCAGCACGAAGGACAACGGTCGCGGGGAGCTGTTTTTT. This sequence encodes CASTKDNGRGELFF.